This entry is about one TCR beta chain. Its antigen is unidentified. The V end was cut by 0 bases, the J end by 10 bases, with 13 bases between. Germline values: CDR1 MNHNY, CDR2 SVGAGI (reference sequence). The CDR3 spans 14 residues. The record originates from a study of OX40 agonist ivuxolimab in advanced cancers. About the study: There were three patients with partial responses, one having hepatocellular carcinoma and two cutaneous melanoma.

Using immunoSEQ multiplex PCR, the repertoire was profiled, and TCRdb retains in-frame clones only, with some absent. The table records 65,000 to 95,000 clones, about 92% of them present only once. Whole-study findings and limits: Clonal expansion among partial responders at 0.1-3.0 mg/kg ranked near the lowest. Averaged across samples, CD8+ T cells carried more expanded clones than CD4+ did.

The sequencing here drew on CD4+ or CD8+ T cells sorted from blood, taken in a trial of the OX40 agonist ivuxolimab. The chain employs TRBV6-6 and TRBJ2-1; D is unresolved. The sequence was obtained from an adult with an advanced solid tumor such as melanoma, head and neck, liver or kidney cancer. The CDR3 is CASSYSSRMGEQFF. CDR3 DNA sequence: TGTGCCAGCAGTTACTCGTCCCGGATGGGAGAGCAGTTCTTC.